Given below is one TCR beta chain in context. This sample is drawn from a study of blood T cell repertoires in COVID-19. Study overall: From T cells, B-cell-depleted T cells, or PBMCs came the material, which was cDNA or gDNA.

Clones were sequenced by immunoSEQ multiplex PCR, and TCRdb holds only the in-frame ones, with some missing. The table lists roughly 400,000 clones, 90% of them singletons. The CDR3 has 12 residues. Recovered participants had two consecutive negative NP/OP PCR tests, healthcare professional clearance, or symptom resolution. This receptor was taken from a man aged 18 to 30 who had recovered from COVID-19. The sample taken for sequencing was PBMCs or T cells enriched from blood (not recorded which). The chain links TRBV12-2 to TRBJ1-2; the table calls TRBD1, which could not be checked here. TRBV12-2 is tagged as a pseudogene. In nucleotides, the CDR3 is TGTGCAAGTCGCATACAGGGTGATGGCTACACCTTC. The encoded protein is CASRIQGDGYTF.